This T cell receptor beta chain is drawn from a study of T cells after yellow fever vaccination. Study as a whole: Fractions with few cells were prepared using SMART-Seq v4 Ultra Low Input.

Whole-study findings and limits: Post-booster samples contained most primary-vaccination clones (just under 98% CD4, about 87% CD8).

The CDR3 has 14 amino acids. Looked up from germline, CDR1 is SGHRS and CDR2 is YFSETQ. The V end lost 2 bases, the J end lost 2 bases, and 11 bases lay between the germline ends. From the 5' RACE reads, TCRdb called clonotypes with MiXCR, one entry per CDR3 protein. Counted here are about 120,000 distinct CDR3 sequences, approximately 7.1% occurring once; the ten biggest clones make up approximately 3%. The sample holds many counts of this clonotype. Its antigen is currently unknown. V usage is TRBV5-1 and J usage is TRBJ2-7; a weak D match, TRBD1 (5 bases). The sequencing used CD4+ T cells sorted from PBMCs, collected roughly 47 days after the first yellow fever vaccination. The TCR originated in a man aged 18 to 29 who received the YFV17D yellow fever vaccine. Written as DNA, the CDR3 is TGCGCCAGCAGCTTTAACACAGGACCCTACGAGCAGTACTTC. Translating gives CASSFNTGPYEQYF.